The T cell receptor beta chain described here comes from a study of cytomegalovirus exposure and HLA in healthy donors. Primers: 60 Vbeta forward and 13 Jbeta reverse. TCRdb's table, derived via immunoSEQ multiplex PCR, lists solely in-frame clones and lacks some. The sample has around 200,000 clones. The CDR3 loop spans 15 amino acids. Germline V lookup: CDR1 PRHDT, CDR2 FYEKMQ (reference sequence). The sequence derives from a woman under 30 in good health and CMV-seropositive. The sequencing sample was made of PBMCs. The J gene is TRBJ2-5, the V gene TRBV13; unclear D gene. The tail of the sequence fits TRBJ2-7 better, so the J call may be wrong. The CDR3 protein is CASSLGLTRVYEQYF. The CDR3 nucleotides are TGTGCCAGCAGCTTAGGTCTAACCCGAGTCTACGAGCAGTACTTC.